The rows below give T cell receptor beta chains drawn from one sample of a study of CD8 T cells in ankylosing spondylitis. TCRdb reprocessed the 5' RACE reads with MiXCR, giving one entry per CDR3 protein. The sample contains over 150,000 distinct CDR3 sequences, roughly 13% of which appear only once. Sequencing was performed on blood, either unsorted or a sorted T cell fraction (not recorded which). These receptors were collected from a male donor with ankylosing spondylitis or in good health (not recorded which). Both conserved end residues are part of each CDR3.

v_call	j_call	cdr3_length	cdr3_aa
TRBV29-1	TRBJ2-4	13	CSGRMTDKNIQYF
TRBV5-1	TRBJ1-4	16	CASSLTYPATNEKLFF
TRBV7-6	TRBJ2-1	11	CASSFGIEQFF
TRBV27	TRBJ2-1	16	CASSRPPGQGADEQFF
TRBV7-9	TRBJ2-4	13	CASSLSAKNIQYF
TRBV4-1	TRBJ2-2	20	CASSQDSFRTGGLATGELFF
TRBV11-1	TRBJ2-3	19	CASSAPAVKGGEGTDTQYF
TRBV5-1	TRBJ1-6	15	CASSLAGGYNSPLHF
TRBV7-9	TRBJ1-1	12	CASAQGATEAFF
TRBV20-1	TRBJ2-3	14	CSAREGRPRDTQYF
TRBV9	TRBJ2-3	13	CASSVGSTDTQYF
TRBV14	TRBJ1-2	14	CASSQETGFYGYTF
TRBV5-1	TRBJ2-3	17	CASSLRGRAESTDTQYF
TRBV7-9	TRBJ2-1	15	CASSPGKLAGEKKFF
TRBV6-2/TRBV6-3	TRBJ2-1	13	CASSYSAPNEQFF
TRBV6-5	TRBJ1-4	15	CASSYPGSTNEKLFF
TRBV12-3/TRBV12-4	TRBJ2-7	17	CASSLALAGTFPYEQYF
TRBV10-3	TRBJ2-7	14	CATNLGSSGWEQYF
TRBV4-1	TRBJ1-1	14	CASSLEGVNTEAFF
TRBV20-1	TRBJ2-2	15	CSARDQGAEVGELFF
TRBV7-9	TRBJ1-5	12	CASSSDLTPQHF
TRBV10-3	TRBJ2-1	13	CAIRTSGMDEQFF
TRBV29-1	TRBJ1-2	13	CSVEGEYIRGYTF
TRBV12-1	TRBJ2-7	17	CASSPSTWDLPPYEQYF
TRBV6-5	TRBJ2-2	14	CASSSSGDTGELFF
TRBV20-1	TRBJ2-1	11	CSARRAGEQFF
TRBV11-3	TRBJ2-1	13	CASSSRNYNEQFF
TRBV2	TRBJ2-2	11	CASSEWGELFF
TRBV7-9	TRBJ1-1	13	CASSSKLNTKAFF
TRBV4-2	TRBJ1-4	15	CASLPSGGVREKLFF
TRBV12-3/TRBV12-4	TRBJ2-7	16	CASELNDGDSSYEQYF
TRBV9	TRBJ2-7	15	CASSVVAGELDEQYF
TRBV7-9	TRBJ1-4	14	CASSLSTTNEKLFF
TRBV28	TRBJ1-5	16	CASSLRLRLGVQPQHF
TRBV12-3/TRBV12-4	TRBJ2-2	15	CASSGSYQLAGELFF
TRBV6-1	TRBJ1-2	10	CASSDDGYTF
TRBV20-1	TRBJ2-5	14	CSARSGQPQETQYF
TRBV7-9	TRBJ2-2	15	CASSLGQINTGELFF
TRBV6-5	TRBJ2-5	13	CASSYVRGETQYF
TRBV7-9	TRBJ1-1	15	CASSAEGAANTEAFF
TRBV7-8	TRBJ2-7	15	CASSPGRKFSYEQYF
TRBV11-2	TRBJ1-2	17	CASSFSRAQGFNYGYTF
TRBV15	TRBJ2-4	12	CATAGTLNIQYF
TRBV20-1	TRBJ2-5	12	CSARAGKETQYF
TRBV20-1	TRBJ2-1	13	CSARDMGSNEQFF
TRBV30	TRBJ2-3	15	CAWRPGGGGLDTQYF
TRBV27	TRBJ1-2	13	CASSPISGYGYTF
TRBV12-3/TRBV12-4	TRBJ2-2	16	CASSVPGRANTGELFF
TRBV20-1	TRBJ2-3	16	CSARDRGLALTDTQYF
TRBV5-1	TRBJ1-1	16	CASSLMQGAKYTEAFF
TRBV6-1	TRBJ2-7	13	CASSPGVELEQYF
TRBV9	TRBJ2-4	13	CASSPGSEDIQYF
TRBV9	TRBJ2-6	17	CASSVGTELSGANVLTF
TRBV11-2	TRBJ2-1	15	CASSFQRGGYNEQFF
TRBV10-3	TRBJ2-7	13	CAIGVGISYEQYF
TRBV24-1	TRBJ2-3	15	CATSDRDRDTDTQYF
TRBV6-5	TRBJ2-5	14	CASSYGAGGETQYF
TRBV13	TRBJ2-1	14	CASSLTRQANEQFF
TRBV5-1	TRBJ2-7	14	CASSPPTGDYEQYF